Sequencing of this TCR beta chain was carried out in a study of vaccination and CD4 T cells after COVID-19. Points on this clonotype: Antigen: not known.

V lost 5 bases and J 8 bases, leaving 15 bases between the germline ends. The CDR3 runs to 13 residues. Germline V CDR1 and CDR2: SGHTA, FQGNSA. Treatment defined: approximately nine-day PBMC culture with coronavirus spike peptide pools or control peptides (ViraFEST assay). Oncomine TCR Beta short-read sequencing was applied to DNA from cultured CD4+ T cells. MiXCR, applied by TCRdb to the PCR reads, yields one record per CDR3 protein. The repertoire has about 1,900 distinct CDR3 sequences, approximately 68% of them found once; the top ten carry 52%. The specimen comprised CD4+ T cells from blood, cultured in vitro, sampled after SARS-CoV-2 vaccination. This TCR derives from a human donor who had recovered from COVID-19. The rearrangement uses TRBV7-2 and TRBJ1-1, with TRBD1 as a possible D gene (5 bases). The CDR3 DNA sequence: TGTGCCAGCAGCCGGGGCGCGGGGAGAGAAGCTTTCTTT. Its protein product is CASSRGAGREAFF.